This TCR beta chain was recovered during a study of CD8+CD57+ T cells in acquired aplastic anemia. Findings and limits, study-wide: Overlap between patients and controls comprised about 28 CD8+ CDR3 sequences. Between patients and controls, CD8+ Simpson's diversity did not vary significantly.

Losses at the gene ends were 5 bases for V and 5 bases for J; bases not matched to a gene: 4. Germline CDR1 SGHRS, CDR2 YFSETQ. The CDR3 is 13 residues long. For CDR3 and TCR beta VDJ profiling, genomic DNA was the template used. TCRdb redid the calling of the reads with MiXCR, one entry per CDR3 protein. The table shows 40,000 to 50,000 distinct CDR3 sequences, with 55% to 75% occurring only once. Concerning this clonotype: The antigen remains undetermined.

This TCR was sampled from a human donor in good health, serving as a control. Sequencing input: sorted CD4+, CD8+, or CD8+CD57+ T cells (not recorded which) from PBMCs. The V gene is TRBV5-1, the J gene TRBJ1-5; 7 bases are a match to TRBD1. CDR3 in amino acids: CASSTDRDQPQHF. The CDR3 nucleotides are TGCGCCAGCAGTACCGACAGGGATCAGCCCCAGCATTTT.